The entry that follows covers one T cell receptor beta chain sequence. The PCR used 60 Vbeta and 13 Jbeta primers. The method was immunoSEQ multiplex PCR; TCRdb's version includes in-frame clones alone and lacks a portion of them. The sample has around 53,000 clones, approximately 70% seen once; the top ten hold about 3.2%. V lost 11 bases and J 6 bases, leaving 14 bases between the germline ends. The CDR3 loop spans 12 amino acids. Germline V CDR1 and CDR2: LNHDA, SQIVND (reference sequence). The data derive from a study of cytomegalovirus exposure and HLA in healthy donors. The rearrangement joins TRBV19 to TRBJ2-1; D may be TRBD2 (5 bases). The TCR sequence derives from a man younger than 35 in good health and CMV-seronegative. Sequenced material: PBMCs. The DNA for the CDR3 is TGTGCCTCAAGACCCGGAGGCAATGAGCAGTTCTTC. Its protein is CASRPGGNEQFF.